Below, 18 T cell receptor beta chains from the same sample are listed, as sequenced in a study of T cells in Graves' hyperthyroidism and ophthalmopathy. Regions amplified from RNA transcripts were the TCR beta CDR3 regions. First-round RT-PCR with HTBI primers amplified the TCR CDR3 region. Via MiXCR, TCRdb re-called the multiplex PCR reads, giving one row per CDR3 protein. The sample has hundreds of thousands of distinct CDR3 sequences, roughly 16% seen once; the top ten hold roughly 3.3%. Sequencing was carried out using blood. The receptors here all came from a woman in her forties with Graves' ophthalmopathy.

The V and J genes are TRBV19 and TRBJ2-2; 7 positions match TRBD2. Looked up from germline, CDR1 is LNHDA and CDR2 is SQIVND (reference sequence). V trimming: 2 bases; J trimming: 6 bases; junction bases outside the gene matches: 12. The CDR3 is 17 amino acids. CDR3 protein: CASSIRIAGGMPGELFF. DNA for the CDR3: TGTGCCAGTAGTATAAGAATAGCGGGCGGAATGCCCGGGGAGCTGTTTTTT.

This rearrangement joins TRBV4-3 to TRBJ2-2; D gene ambiguous. This CDR3 contains 15 residues. Trimming cost V 0 bases and J 0 bases, with 5 bases left between them. Germline CDR1 reads LGHNA; CDR2 reads YSLEER. In DNA form, the CDR3 reads TGCGCCAGCAGCCAAGAGATCACGAACACCGGGGAGCTGTTTTTT. Translating it yields CASSQEITNTGELFF.

In its sample, this clonotype was seen once. V and J are TRBV2 and TRBJ2-1; 12 bases line up with TRBD2. Trimming cost V 8 bases and J 5 bases; bases outside gene matches: 4. CDR1 and CDR2 from the germline V gene are SNHLY and FYNNEI. The CDR3 runs 14 residues. The CDR3 DNA sequence: TGTGCCAGCCGACTAGCGGGGGTGGACAATGAGCAGTTCTTC. Translating it yields CASRLAGVDNEQFF.

This chain joins TRBV6-2 or TRBV6-3 and TRBJ2-1; D is undetermined. V was cut by 7 bases and J by 6 bases, with 7 bases left in between. The CDR3 sequence is 11 residues long. CDR1 is MNHEY, CDR2 SVGEGT, per germline. CDR3 in DNA: TGTGCCAGCACAAGGTCCAATGAGCAGTTCTTC. The encoded protein is CASTRSNEQFF.

This clonotype was picked up many times. The J gene is TRBJ1-4, the V gene TRBV30; D not certain. V was pared by 7 bases and J by 4 bases, with 13 bases between. CDR3 length: 13 amino acids. In germline, CDR1 is GTSNPN, CDR2 SVGIG (reference sequence). The DNA of the CDR3 is TGTGCCTCGATGACGTCCGGTAATGAAAAACTGTTTTTT. Its translation is CASMTSGNEKLFF.

This clonotype was seen more than once but under ten times. The chain recombines TRBV20-1 with TRBJ2-5; D might be TRBD2 (5 bases). Trimming took 2 bases from V and 13 from J, leaving 17 bases between them. This CDR3 is 12 amino acids long. The V gene's germline CDR1 is DFQATT and CDR2 SNEGSKA (reference sequence). Written as DNA, the CDR3 is TGCAGTGCTAGACAACCCGGGAATATTTTGTACTTC. It specifies CSARQPGNILYF.

This clonotype appeared many times. CDR3 sequence: CASSEQNGRETEAFF. CDR3 DNA sequence: TGTGCCAGCAGTGAGCAGAACGGCCGTGAAACTGAAGCTTTCTTT. The chain combines TRBV6-1 with TRBJ1-1; D uncertain. Germline V lookup: CDR1 MNHNS, CDR2 SASEGT. Trimming removed 3 bases at V and 5 bases at J, with 16 bases between. The CDR3 loop spans 15 amino acids.

The table lists this clonotype with many counts. The junction shows a germline mismatch at one end, possibly a read error. This chain connects TRBV5-1 to TRBJ1-1, with D perhaps matching TRBD1 (5 bases). The CDR3 extends over 13 amino acids. Germline lookup yields CDR1 SGHRS and CDR2 YFSETQ. The CDR3 loop reads CASSSGLNTEAFF. The CDR3 DNA follows: TGTGCCAGCTCGTCAGGGCTGAACACTGAAGCTTTCTTT. Supplemented by reference TRBV5-1 and TRBJ1-1, the full variable domain reads KAGVTQTPRYLIKTRGQQVTLSCSPISGHRSVSWYQQTPGQGLQFLFEYFSETQRNKGNFPGRFSGRQFSNSRSEMNVSTLELGDSALYLCASSSGLNTEAFFGQGTRLTVV.

V is TRBV7-2 and J is TRBJ2-5; possible D gene TRBD2, 7 bases. Between the trimmed V and J ends, which lost 5 bases and 1 base, there was a span of 14 bases. In germline, CDR1 is SGHTA, CDR2 FQGNSA. The CDR3 totals 15 residues. As DNA, the CDR3 is TGTGCCAGCAGCGTCGCCGGGGGGCTCCAAGAGACCCAGTACTTC. Its protein product is CASSVAGGLQETQYF.

This clonotype was observed at least ten times. The chain is built from TRBV6-1 and TRBJ2-1; D is undetermined. V lost 8 bases, J lost 5 bases, and 19 bases lay in between. Germline-derived CDR1 and CDR2 are MNHNS and SASEGT. The CDR3 length is 15 residues. The CDR3 region is CASGDFFKSNNEQFF. The CDR3 region has the DNA TGTGCCAGCGGAGATTTTTTTAAGTCAAACAATGAGCAGTTCTTC.

At least ten counts were recorded for this clonotype. The J gene is TRBJ2-7, the V gene TRBV28; TRBD1 agrees at 7 bases. Unmatched junction bases numbered 11, after V lost 6 bases and J lost 3 bases. CDR3 size: 15 residues. CDR1 MDHEN and CDR2 SYDVKM come from the germline V gene. DNA for the CDR3: TGTGCCAGCAGACAGACAGGGACGGCGGTCTACGAGCAGTACTTC. It translates to CASRQTGTAVYEQYF.

The rearrangement uses TRBV7-9 and TRBJ2-6; either TRBD1 or TRBD2 may supply D (5 bases each). The V gene lost 8 bases and the J gene lost 0 bases, with 29 bases spanning the gap. This CDR3 spans 21 amino acids. The germline V gene encodes CDR1 SEHNR and CDR2 FQNEAQ (reference sequence). Written as DNA, the CDR3 is TGTGCCAGCGGGGTCGGGGTTACCTCAGGGCGGTTGAGCTCTGGGGCCAACGTCCTGACTTTC. As protein: CASGVGVTSGRLSSGANVLTF.

This sequence joins TRBV6-9 and TRBJ2-7, with 7 bases lining up with TRBD2. Germline assignment: CDR1 MNHGY and CDR2 SVAAGI. Germline trimming cut 2 bases from V and 0 bases from J; bases unmatched to any gene: 10. This CDR3 comprises 17 residues. The CDR3 sequence is CASSYGLAVLYSYEQYF. CDR3 nucleotide sequence: TGTGCCAGCAGTTATGGCCTAGCGGTCTTATACTCCTACGAGCAGTACTTC.

This clonotype was seen repeatedly, ten times or more. This sequence joins TRBV5-1 and TRBJ2-7, with 8 bases that match TRBD1. Germline V gives CDR1 SGHRS, CDR2 YFSETQ. V shed 0 bases, J shed 5 bases, and the junction held 4 bases outside the gene matches. The CDR3 is 14 residues long. As DNA, the CDR3 is TGCGCCAGCAGCTTGGGCAGGGGGCACCACGAGCAGTACTTC. It is translated as CASSLGRGHHEQYF.

About this clonotype: A much larger clone lies a single base off, so this may be a read error. This chain uses TRBV28 with TRBJ2-7; perhaps TRBD2 as D (5 bases). The CDR3 has 13 residues. The V gene's germline CDR1 is MDHEN and CDR2 SYDVKM. CDR3 DNA sequence: TGTGCCGGCAGTTTTGAGGGTTTCTACGAGCAGTACTTC. Translating it yields CAGSFEGFYEQYF.

This clonotype was observed at least ten times. The chain combines TRBV20-1 with TRBJ1-4, with D unresolved. Looked up from germline, CDR1 is DFQATT and CDR2 is SNEGSKA (reference sequence). There are 14 residues in the CDR3. V was clipped by 3 bases and J by 0 bases, with 8 bases between them. The CDR3 DNA is TGCAGTGCTAGGGGATCACCAACTAATGAAAAACTGTTTTTT. This sequence encodes CSARGSPTNEKLFF.

This clonotype was seen many times. The chain links TRBV27 to TRBJ2-7; 7 nucleotides line up with TRBD1. The CDR3 spans 14 residues. Germline V CDR1 and CDR2: MNHEY, SMNVEV (reference sequence). The V segment lost 3 bases and the J segment 2 bases; nucleotides outside the gene matches: 4. CDR3 DNA sequence: TGTGCCAGCAGTTTCACCGGGACAGCCTACGAGCAGTACTTC. It translates to CASSFTGTAYEQYF.

This clonotype was seen ten or more times. The J gene is TRBJ1-2, the V gene TRBV30, with D perhaps matching TRBD1 (6 bases). V lost 5 bases and J lost 4, with 17 bases in between. This CDR3 comprises 14 residues. CDR1 is GTSNPN and CDR2 is SVGIG in the germline V gene (reference sequence). In DNA form, the CDR3 reads TGTGCCTGGGGGGGATGGGGGCGCAGCTATGGCTACACCTTC. Residues: CAWGGWGRSYGYTF.